The rows below give T cell receptor beta chains drawn from one sample of a study of beta chain features in type 1 diabetes. Generated by immunoSEQ multiplex PCR, the TCRdb table keeps only in-frame clones and is missing some. The data show some 350,000 clones, roughly 14% seen once. The material sequenced was naive CD4+ T cells from blood. The origin of the receptors is a woman aged 18-29 years with type 1 diabetes. CDR3s leave out the opening cysteine and the closing phenylalanine or tryptophan.

V gene | CDR3 protein
TRBV28 | ASRKAGGAKNIQY
TRBV18 | ASSPQGASAEAF
TRBV6-6 | ASSYGQGAKEQY
TRBV14 | ASSRLPAGRSEKLF
TRBV30 | AWSVIFKGHGELF
TRBV28 | ASSGGTYIAKNIQY
TRBV5-1 | ASSPTSSETQY
TRBV11-2 | ASSRTGLYTGELF
TRBV6-5 | ASSFQDRRSGYT
TRBV11-2 | ASSLRVERVT
TRBV6-6 | ATSSGTSGNEQF
TRBV7-2 | ASSSPQESTDTQY
TRBV9 | ASSVGGGWNTEAF
TRBV2 | ASSDTGLTQPQH
TRBV5-1 | ASSLVGSGNGETQY
TRBV12-5 | ASGPSRGNGTEAF
TRBV7-3 | ASSPGTQGYT
TRBV5-1 | ASSRLGAEGPNEQF
TRBV29-1 | SVGGGRGNTGELF
TRBV29-1 | SVGTGRTEAF
TRBV4-3 | ASSQDRAEYYGYT
TRBV2 | ASSPDSDKQPQH
TRBV29-1 | SVGGTSGSQETQY
TRBV4-1 | ASSQVGLQKETQY
TRBV7-9 | ASSLPWTGLNTEAF
TRBV10-3 | AIRNGQLNTEAF
TRBV5-4 | ASSRGTAGEQY
TRBV7-9 | ASSLTQGRPEAF
TRBV7-2 | ASSLGLAGYNEQF
TRBV9 | ASSATQGTGFQY
TRBV30 | AWSVGDNYEQY
TRBV25-1 | ASSEDTGIYNEQF
TRBV30 | AWSFQNQPQH
TRBV19 | ASSSRGGANVLT
TRBV27 | ASSPRLAGGQETQY
TRBV28 | ASGGTSGRKQF
TRBV5-1 | ASSFQAGWRDRTDTQY
TRBV4-2 | ASSQSGTPQETQY
TRBV10-3 | AISESRQGYNEQF
TRBV7-2 | ASSFSGRAGSYEQY
TRBV7-9 | ASSLGAGRAF
TRBV18 | ASHSPSSYEQY
TRBV11-2 | ASSLSGETGLLTDTQY
TRBV9 | ASSAQGAYGYT
TRBV15 | ATSILLVNTEAF
TRBV27 | ASSPDRAYEQY
TRBV14 | ASKTGEKRDEQF
TRBV28 | ASSPGLAGGHEY
TRBV4-1 | ASSQADTQY
TRBV28 | ASSFPPTGVQETQY
TRBV5-6 | ASSWRSTGATEAF
TRBV30 | AWSGSLFGEQY